Listed below are T cell receptor beta chains from one sample, sequenced in a study of monozygotic twins with inflammatory bowel disease. After re-calling the 5' RACE reads, TCRdb lists one entry per CDR3 protein, DNA absent. This repertoire includes about 440,000 distinct CDR3 sequences. Sequencing input: blood. The receptors were sampled from a human donor with ulcerative colitis or Crohn's disease, or a healthy co-twin of an affected twin (not recorded which). CDR3s include the opening cysteine and the closing phenylalanine or tryptophan. Fields, in order: J gene, V gene, CDR3 protein.

>TRBJ2-3|TRBV24-1
CATSDLEADTQYF
>TRBJ2-5|TRBV6-5
CASSWDSLMGTQYF
>TRBJ2-6|TRBV5-1
CASSLVIQTGANVLTF
>TRBJ2-3|TRBV11-2
CASSLGDRGTYTDTQYF
>TRBJ2-7|TRBV20-1
CSARPHLAGSYEQYF
>TRBJ2-3|TRBV30
CAWSLWGTDTQYF
>TRBJ2-5|TRBV29-1
CSVVGRQGRQTQYF
>TRBJ2-2|TRBV12-3/TRBV12-4
CASTPSGGFTGELFF
>TRBJ2-3|TRBV12-3/TRBV12-4
CASSLGWEDSTDTQYF
>TRBJ2-2|TRBV5-1
CASSFTGENTGELFF
>TRBJ2-2|TRBV5-1
CASSFGVRNTGELFF
>TRBJ1-1|TRBV7-3
CASSPQGPNTEAFF
>TRBJ2-1|TRBV20-1
CSARGPSGPIGDEQFF
>TRBJ2-7|TRBV7-2
CASSIGVAGEQYF
>TRBJ2-7|TRBV5-4
CASRPDRDVIEQYF
>TRBJ2-5|TRBV4-3
CASSRVLAAQETQYF
>TRBJ2-2|TRBV4-2
CASTLEPIRTGSNTGELFF
>TRBJ2-3|TRBV6-5
CASSYRGATGAFTDTQYF
>TRBJ2-1|TRBV19
CASSRAISYNEQFF
>TRBJ2-7|TRBV19
CASSPVGVAISREQYF
>TRBJ2-5|TRBV14
CASSQDGARAGETQYF